This T cell receptor (beta chain) stems from a study of T cells in localized non-small cell lung cancer (dated by TCRdb to the early 2020s). With regard to the full study: The study examined T cell repertoires in a few hundred patients with early-stage NSCLC and compared tumors with uninvolved tumor-adjacent lungs. All 230 or so NSCLC patients in the cohort were treatment-naive and had localized lung tumors that were resected. A mean age of around 69 years was recorded for the NSCLC patients, of whom more than 120 were male and 100 to 110 were female. General findings and caveats noted by the study authors: The highest T cell clonality was observed in uninvolved tumor-adjacent lung, where clonality exceeded that of tumor, suggesting that antigenic responses were more focused in uninvolved tumor-adjacent lung. Longer overall survival was associated with higher blood T cell density, whereas shorter survival was associated with higher adjacent-lung clonality. Multi-region tumor sequencing was not performed, so intratumor heterogeneity could not be excluded. A median of approximately 50 of the top 100 tumor clones turned up in the paired uninvolved adjacent lung, and some 27 of those clones also ranked among the top 100 of that same adjacent lung. Because the study design was exploratory, TCR variables were selected using unadjusted p-values without false-discovery rate correction.

Uninvolved adjacent lung was obtained at least 2 cm from the tumor margin, and the absence of atypia was confirmed by two independent pathologists. At diagnosis, tumor, uninvolved tumor-adjacent lung and peripheral blood were collected and then preserved as a mix of FFPE and fresh-frozen material. This clone has a handful of counts. Its antigen remains unidentified. Base qualities were left out, and no much larger clone turns up one base away. TCR beta CDR3 regions were sequenced from DNA using the immunoSEQ Assay. On the study's bioinformatics: To compute T cell density, TCR beta template counts were normalized to usable DNA, which was estimated by amplifying housekeeping genes. Richness was estimated with the preseqR package, extrapolating to 400,000 templates for PBMC samples and 120,000 templates for tissue samples. Clonality was defined by subtracting Pielou's evenness from one. To identify tissue-enriched TCRs, differential abundance testing was run on productive amino-acid clonotypes with a minimum total count of 5 and an alpha of 0.1. Repertoire overlap between compartments was quantified with the Jaccard Index and Morisita Overlap Index. TCR beta CDR3s were clustered by GLIPH together with public tetramer-defined viral CDR3s, and at least three viral sequences plus V-gene enrichment were required for viral motifs. In its TCRdb copy, this immuneACCESS table keeps in-frame sequences only and misses some clones. Where compared with another copy, unresolved V genes explain less than half of these, and the others have no known cause. V, J and clone size are those of that table, while D and trimming were read from the DNA. This sample gives about 1,500 clones in total; less than 30% of them show up just once. 30% to 45% of the sample comes from the top ten.

At the junction V is shortened by 4 bases and J by 10 bases; bases outside the gene matches: 6. The germline V gene supplies CDR1 SQVTM and CDR2 ANQGSEA. Including the terminal cysteine and phenylalanine, the CDR3 comprises 12 residues. CDR3 DNA only is kept here, 36 bases in frame from base 1. Sequenced here: normal lung tissue next to the tumor, sampled before any cancer treatment. The sequence came from a man between 40 and 70 years old with stage III lung adenocarcinoma. This receptor chain uses TRBV29-1 and TRBJ1-4; 7 nucleotides in the junction match TRBD1. The bases read TGCAGCGTTGGGGACAGTCCAGGAAAACTGTTTTTT. This translates into CSVGDSPGKLFF.